These 13 T cell receptor beta chains were all obtained from the same sample, sequenced in a study of shared clonotypes between healthy human individuals (dated by TCRdb to 2019 to 2021). Library construction relied on the immunoSEQ multiplex PCR assay. TCRdb holds this immuneACCESS table with in-frame rearrangements only. Some clones are missing; in checked studies, unresolved V genes explain under half, and the rest has no known cause. The sample records about 110,000 clones, approximately 70% of which are singletons. The ten largest clonotypes hold more than 20% of the sample. The sequenced material came from memory CD8+ T cells sorted from blood. In light of the paper, this sample's cell subset or site label describes: CD45RO+ cells pooled with CCR7-negative TemRA cells. These receptors were obtained from a woman aged 25 to 39 in good health.

The gene calls are TRBV5-1 and TRBJ2-3, with D perhaps matching TRBD2 (6 bases). The germline V and J ends were trimmed by 4 bases and 6 bases, with 21 bases remaining between them. CDR1 SGHRS and CDR2 YFSETQ come from the germline V gene. The CDR3 extends over 16 amino acids. Here the CDR3 reads CASSPQLDSGVDTQYF. CDR3 DNA: TGCGCCAGCAGCCCTCAACTAGATTCGGGGGTCGATACGCAGTATTTT.

This rearrangement joins TRBV6-5 to TRBJ1-6; the match to TRBD1 covers 9 bases. The CDR3 is 16 amino acids. V shed 3 bases, J shed 10 bases, and the junction held 10 bases outside the gene matches. Germline V gives CDR1 MNHEY, CDR2 SVGAGI. The CDR3 here is CASSYGTGIASSPLHF. The CDR3 DNA reads as TGTGCCAGCAGTTATGGGACAGGGATCGCGTCCTCACCCCTCCACTTT.

This rearrangement joins TRBV20-1 to TRBJ2-5; D gene uncertain. The J call is uncertain, as TRBJ2-7 better fits the DNA end. The length of the CDR3 is 11 residues. Looked up from germline, CDR1 is DFQATT and CDR2 is SNEGSKA (reference sequence). CDR3 bases: TGCAGTGCTAGGCTTCACTACGAGCAGTACTTC. Its protein product is CSARLHYEQYF.

Many counts were recorded for this clone. This sample also contains other DNA sequences that code for the same CDR3. This chain uses TRBV9 with TRBJ2-2; D remains unclear. The CDR3 totals 14 residues. Trimming took 0 bases from V and 4 from J, leaving 7 bases between them. CDR1 and CDR2 from the germline V gene are SGDLS and YYNGEE. The CDR3 loop reads CASSVAWGTGELFF. The CDR3 bases are TGTGCCAGCAGCGTAGCTTGGGGCACCGGGGAGCTGTTTTTT.

This clone has only a few counts. The gene calls are TRBV25-1 and TRBJ2-3; the D is unclear. With 6 bases removed from V and 4 bases from J, the gap between germline ends came to 2 bases. There are 10 residues in the CDR3. Germline CDR1 MGHDK, CDR2 SYGVNS. CDR3 DNA: TGTGCCAGCAGAGCAGATACGCAGTATTTT. This encodes CASRADTQYF.

The chain carries TRBV4-2 and TRBJ1-1; D remains unclear. CDR1 and CDR2 (germline): LGHNA, YNFKEQ. This CDR3 spans 14 amino acids. V was shortened by 5 bases and J by 6 bases, with 16 bases between the two germline ends. The CDR3 loop is CASSLEDNPAEAFF. The DNA for the CDR3 is TGTGCCAGCAGCTTAGAGGATAATCCCGCTGAAGCTTTCTTT.

This clone was picked up many times. This rearrangement joins TRBV6-1 to TRBJ2-1; tentatively, D is TRBD2 (5 bases). Trimming removed 4 bases from V and 6 bases from J, with 13 bases in between. The CDR3 sequence is 14 residues long. Per the germline V gene, CDR1 is MNHNS and CDR2 is SASEGT. The CDR3 loop is CASSGLAEANEQFF. The CDR3 bases are TGTGCCAGCAGTGGGCTAGCAGAAGCCAATGAGCAGTTCTTC.

This rearrangement joins TRBV7-9 to TRBJ2-5; 14 bases agree with TRBD2. Per germline, CDR1 SEHNR and CDR2 FQNEAQ (reference sequence). The CDR3 sequence is 19 residues long. V gave up 4 bases and J gave up 1 base; unmatched junction bases: 11. The CDR3 spells CASSSPRLAGGLVQETQYF. The CDR3 region has the DNA TGTGCCAGCAGCTCCCCCAGACTAGCGGGAGGGTTAGTCCAAGAGACCCAGTACTTC.

The chain couples TRBV7-9 to TRBJ2-7; no firm D call. Germline V CDR1 and CDR2: SEHNR, FQNEAQ (reference sequence). Trimming removed 4 bases at V and 4 bases at J, with 14 bases between. The CDR3 is made up of 14 amino acids. As DNA, the CDR3 is TGTGCCAGCAGCTCTTCGTTCGTCTGGTACGAGCAGTACTTC. This sequence encodes CASSSSFVWYEQYF.

The V gene is TRBV6-6, the J gene TRBJ1-3; 9 bases line up with TRBD1. The CDR3 loop spans 16 amino acids. After removal of 0 bases from V and 8 bases from J, the junction contained 8 bases not matched to a gene. Germline CDR1 is MNHNY and CDR2 is SVGAGI (reference sequence). CDR3 sequence: CASSYSHRGRGDTIYF. The CDR3 DNA reads TGTGCCAGCAGTTACTCACACAGGGGGCGAGGAGACACCATATATTTT.

This clone was detected only a few times. The V gene is TRBV7-6, the J gene TRBJ2-3; tentatively, D is TRBD1 (6 bases). The CDR3 runs 14 residues. Trimming left V 0 bases short and J 5 bases short, with 9 bases between. Germline-derived CDR1 and CDR2 are SGHVS and FNYEAQ. CDR3: CASSLAPGEDTQYF. CDR3 coding DNA: TGTGCCAGCAGCTTAGCCCCAGGGGAAGATACGCAGTATTTT.

The chain carries TRBV5-1 and TRBJ2-1; 9 nucleotides match TRBD2. The CDR3 contains 15 residues. Germline trimming cut 5 bases from V and 8 bases from J; bases unmatched to any gene: 11. Germline V gene data show CDR1 as SGHRS and CDR2 as YFSETQ. The CDR3 region has the DNA TGCGCCAGCAGTGGGTGGCGGGAGGGCCTCGATGAGCAGTTCTTC. Protein: CASSGWREGLDEQFF. The full variable domain, its missing parts supplied by reference TRBV5-1 and TRBJ2-1, is KAGVTQTPRYLIKTRGQQVTLSCSPISGHRSVSWYQQTPGQGLQFLFEYFSETQRNKGNFPGRFSGRQFSNSRSEMNVSTLELGDSALYLCASSGWREGLDEQFFGPGTRLTVL.

This chain uses TRBV7-9 with TRBJ1-6; no definite D call. The length of the CDR3 is 12 residues. Trimming left V 4 bases short and J 10 bases short, with 8 bases between. Germline V CDR1 and CDR2: SEHNR, FQNEAQ (reference sequence). The CDR3 DNA is TGTGCCAGCAGCTCCGGGATCTCACCCCTCCACTTT. Amino acids: CASSSGISPLHF.